A single sample gave rise to the 12 T cell receptor beta chains below, sequenced in a study of shared clonotypes between healthy human individuals. Repertoires were generated with immunoSEQ multiplex PCR, while TCRdb's copy carries only in-frame clones and drops some. Among approximately 2.4 million clones, nearly 97% were seen once, and the ten largest hold roughly 0.13%. The sample was naive CD4+ T cells sorted from blood. Sample subset: CD45RA+ positively selected. These receptors came from a man younger than 35 in good health.

Turning to this clone: Within the sample, other DNA sequences also encode this same CDR3. This rearrangement joins TRBV19 to TRBJ2-7; no clear D. The V end lost 1 base, the J end lost 2 bases, and 9 bases lay between the germline ends. The germline V gene encodes CDR1 LNHDA and CDR2 SQIVND (reference sequence). The CDR3 is made up of 14 amino acids. The CDR3 nucleotides are TGTGCCAGTAGTATAGCCCCAGGTACCTACGAGCAGTACTTC. It is translated as CASSIAPGTYEQYF.

With regard to this clone: Different DNA sequences within this sample yield the same CDR3. This chain's CDR3 is CASSPSETQYF. In nucleotides, the CDR3 is TGTGCCAGCAGCCCCAGCGAGACCCAGTACTTC. This chain connects TRBV7-9 to TRBJ2-5; D gene uncertain. This CDR3 contains 11 residues. V was trimmed by 5 bases and J by 5 bases, leaving 6 bases between them. The germline V gene encodes CDR1 SEHNR and CDR2 FQNEAQ (reference sequence). Complete variable domain (other parts from reference TRBV7-9 and TRBJ2-5): DTGVSQNPRHKITKRGQNVTFRCDPISEHNRLYWYRQTLGQGPEFLTYFQNEAQLEKSRLLSDRFSAERPKGSFSTLEIQRTEQGDSAMYLCASSPSETQYFGPGTRLLVL.

This clone was observed a few times. The rearrangement joins TRBV30 to TRBJ1-6; no definite D call. Trimming pared 0 bases from V and 1 base from J, leaving 13 bases between. Germline-derived CDR1 and CDR2 are GTSNPN and SVGIG (reference sequence). The CDR3 has 17 residues. CDR3 sequence reads: CAWSVVSPGSYNSPLHF. For the CDR3, the DNA is TGTGCCTGGAGTGTGGTATCTCCGGGTTCCTATAATTCACCCCTCCACTTT. Full variable domain (missing parts from reference TRBV30 and TRBJ1-6): SQTIHQWPATLVQPVGSPLSLECTVEGTSNPNLYWYRQAAGRGLQLLFYSVGIGQISSEVPQNLSASRPQDRQFILSSKKLLLSDSGFYLCAWSVVSPGSYNSPLHFGNGTRLTVT.

The chain joins TRBV29-1 to TRBJ1-1, with TRBD1 matching over 7 bases. The CDR3 is 13 residues long. Germline V gene data show CDR1 as SQVTM and CDR2 as ANQGSEA. The trim removed 7 bases at V and 5 bases at J, leaving 10 bases unmatched. DNA for the CDR3: TGCAGCGCCTCCCGACAGGGCGGGACTGAAGCTTTCTTT. Its translation is CSASRQGGTEAFF.

J is TRBJ2-5 and V is TRBV6-5; D might be TRBD2 (8 bases). With 2 bases removed from V and 1 base from J, the gap between germline ends came to 14 bases. CDR1 is MNHEY and CDR2 is SVGAGI in the germline V gene. The CDR3 loop spans 16 amino acids. The CDR3 region has the DNA TGTGCCAGCAGTTACGTCGGGAGGGGGCCCCAAGAGACCCAGTACTTC. Translating gives CASSYVGRGPQETQYF.

The J gene is TRBJ1-5, the V gene TRBV7-9; maybe TRBD1 (6 bases). V lost 1 base and J 3 bases, leaving 10 bases between the germline ends. The germline V gene encodes CDR1 SEHNR and CDR2 FQNEAQ (reference sequence). CDR3 length: 15 residues. The CDR3 loop reads CASSLVAGDNQPQHF. The CDR3 bases are TGTGCCAGCAGCTTAGTAGCAGGGGACAATCAGCCCCAGCATTTT.

V gene TRBV2 combines with J gene TRBJ2-7; unclear D gene. Trimming cost V 7 bases and J 1 base, with 11 bases left between them. The germline CDR1 and CDR2 sequences are SNHLY and FYNNEI. The CDR3 totals 13 residues. The CDR3 DNA is TGTGCCAGCAATCCAGTACTTTCCTACGAGCAGTACTTC. Its translation is CASNPVLSYEQYF. Together with reference TRBV2 and TRBJ2-7, the CDR3 gives the full variable domain: EPEVTQTPSHQVTQMGQEVILRCVPISNHLYFYWYRQILGQKVEFLVSFYNNEISEKSEIFDDQFSVERPDGSNFTLKIRSTKLEDSAMYFCASNPVLSYEQYFGPGTRLTVT.

In its sample, this clone was seen once. V and J are TRBV7-3 and TRBJ2-4, with TRBD1 as a possible D gene (5 bases). The CDR3 runs to 15 residues. Trimming removed 3 bases at V and 0 bases at J, with 9 bases between. Germline CDR1 reads SGHTA; CDR2 reads FQGTGA. Here the CDR3 reads CASSLTQGAKNIQYF. CDR3 coding DNA: TGTGCCAGCAGCTTGACCCAGGGAGCCAAAAACATTCAGTACTTC.

The gene calls are TRBV7-2 and TRBJ1-2; D possibly corresponds to TRBD1 (5 bases). This CDR3 spans 15 amino acids. From germline, CDR1 is SGHTA and CDR2 FQGNSA. V was pared by 7 bases and J by 5 bases, with 20 bases between. Here the CDR3 reads CASTSRQGFGYGYTF. Here the CDR3 DNA reads TGTGCCAGCACCAGTCGGCAGGGCTTTGGGTATGGCTACACCTTC.

The chain uses TRBV28 and TRBJ2-7; TRBD2 agrees at 7 bases. J gave up 2 bases and V 1 base, and 5 bases lay outside the gene matches. The CDR3 is 15 amino acids. Per the germline V gene, CDR1 is MDHEN and CDR2 is SYDVKM. CDR3 sequence (DNA): TGTGCCAGCAGTTTATCCAGGGCGGGGGCCTACGAGCAGTACTTC. Translating gives CASSLSRAGAYEQYF.

V gene TRBV11-3 combines with J gene TRBJ1-4; perhaps TRBD1 as D (5 bases). Germline-derived CDR1 and CDR2 are SGHNT and YENEEA. V lost 1 base and J 7 bases, leaving 16 bases between the germline ends. CDR3 length equals 16 residues. The CDR3 loop is CASSLGSRTKLEKLFF. The DNA for the CDR3 is TGTGCCAGCAGCTTAGGGTCCAGGACAAAACTTGAAAAACTGTTTTTT.

The chain joins TRBV7-2 to TRBJ1-6, with 9 nucleotides matching TRBD1. The CDR3 runs 16 residues. Unmatched junction bases numbered 8, after V lost 2 bases and J lost 9 bases. The germline V gene encodes CDR1 SGHTA and CDR2 FQGNSA. CDR3 protein: CASSLRGTGKTSPLHF. The CDR3 coding sequence is TGTGCCAGCAGCTTACGGGGGACAGGGAAAACTTCACCCCTCCACTTT.